This TCR beta chain was found in a study of cytomegalovirus exposure and HLA in healthy donors. Germline V gene sequence: CDR1 MGHRA, CDR2 YSYEKL. CDR3 length: 15 amino acids. Between the trimmed V and J ends, which lost 3 bases and 7 bases, there was a span of 13 bases. Both 60 Vbeta primers and 13 Jbeta primers went into the PCR. The repertoire was sequenced with immunoSEQ multiplex PCR; TCRdb's copy has only in-frame clones and lacks some. The sample holds under 250,000 clones, about 80% seen once. Concerning this clone: No antigen is known for it.

Regarding the study as a whole: Later work found most CMV-associated TCR beta chains apparently HLA-restricted. Presence/absence analyses assumed roughly uniform sequencing depth across donors, which may not hold. The study labeled 150 or so TCR beta chains cytomegalovirus-associated. In a later analysis, an Asian-associated ancestry cluster reportedly showed fewer N-insertions than the roughly 710-donor mean.

Sequences were obtained from PBMCs. The clonotype comes from a man in his late teens or twenties in good health and CMV-seronegative. The rearrangement uses TRBV4-1 and TRBJ1-6, with a possible D match to TRBD1 (6 bases). The CDR3 spells CASSQAGQMNSPLHF. The CDR3 nucleotides read TGCGCCAGCAGCCAGGCCGGACAGATGAATTCACCCCTCCACTTT.